The 24 T cell receptor beta chains given below trace back to one sample, sequenced in a study of control samples from healthy donors and cancer patients. The protocol was immunoSEQ multiplex PCR, while the TCRdb copy is restricted to in-frame clones and leaves out a portion. There are 120,000 or so clones in the sample; approximately 90% occur only once, and approximately 8.6% lies in the top ten. Sequencing was done on a sample of blood. These receptors all stem from a man between 18 and 29 years old in good health.

The chain carries TRBV7-2 and TRBJ1-1, with unresolved D. CDR1 and CDR2 from the germline V gene are SGHTA and FQGNSA. Trimming left V 5 bases short and J 4 bases short, with 5 bases between. The CDR3 has 11 residues. The CDR3 is CASSRSTEAFF. DNA of the CDR3: TGTGCCAGCAGCCGGAGCACTGAAGCTTTCTTT.

The rearrangement uses TRBV9 and TRBJ2-5, with D possibly called TRBD1 or TRBD2 (5 bases each). The V and J ends lost 3 bases and 4 bases respectively, with 16 bases between them. The CDR3 loop spans 15 amino acids. Germline CDR1 and CDR2: SGDLS and YYNGEE. The CDR3 nucleotides read TGTGCCAGCAGCGCGATGTGGGGGAGCGCAGAGACCCAGTACTTC. It encodes CASSAMWGSAETQYF.

The chain links TRBV10-2 to TRBJ1-5, with a possible D match to TRBD1 (5 bases). In germline, CDR1 is WSHSY, CDR2 SAAADI. The CDR3 runs to 13 residues. V was clipped by 6 bases and J by 6 bases, with 12 bases between them. The DNA of the CDR3 is TGCGCCAGCAGCCTCGGGGCGGGTCAGCCCCAGCATTTT. The encoded protein is CASSLGAGQPQHF.

V and J are TRBV4-2 and TRBJ1-2; TRBD1 aligns across 7 bases. V was pared by 3 bases and J by 0 bases, with 13 bases of the junction left unmatched. The CDR3 extends over 18 amino acids. Germline CDR1 reads LGHNA; CDR2 reads YNFKEQ. The CDR3 loop reads CASSQGTLAGTANYGYTF. The CDR3 region has the DNA TGTGCCAGCAGCCAGGGAACTTTAGCCGGGACAGCTAACTATGGCTACACCTTC.

The chain has TRBV15 and TRBJ2-7; D possibly uses TRBD1 or TRBD2 (5 bases each). V gave up 0 bases and J gave up 0 bases, with 12 bases separating them. The CDR3 runs 16 residues. Looked up from germline, CDR1 is LNHNV and CDR2 is YYDKDF (reference sequence). CDR3 bases: TGTGCCACCAGCAGAGAAGGAGGACATAGCTCCTACGAGCAGTACTTC. Protein: CATSREGGHSSYEQYF.

This rearrangement joins TRBV5-6 to TRBJ1-1; weak D call: TRBD1 (5 bases). Trimming shortened V by 3 bases and J by 10 bases, and 22 bases separated the two germline ends. This CDR3 comprises 15 residues. Germline assignment: CDR1 SGHDT and CDR2 YYEEEE. The CDR3 sequence: CASSSPMDGQGRAFF. CDR3 nucleotides: TGTGCCAGCAGCTCACCCATGGACGGCCAGGGAAGAGCTTTCTTT.

This chain joins TRBV30 and TRBJ1-4; maybe TRBD1 (6 bases). The CDR3 consists of 17 residues. Germline V gene sequence: CDR1 GTSNPN, CDR2 SVGIG (reference sequence). The ends were cut back, 0 bases at V and 0 bases at J, with 14 bases in the middle. In DNA, the CDR3 is TGTGCCTGGAGTGTACGGTACAGGGAAGCAACTAATGAAAAACTGTTTTTT. It translates to CAWSVRYREATNEKLFF.

This chain uses TRBV3-1 (or the pseudogene TRBV3-2) with TRBJ2-3; 12 nucleotides match TRBD2. Unmatched junction bases numbered 8, after V lost 6 bases and J lost 4 bases. CDR1 and CDR2 from the germline V gene are LGHDT and YNNKEL (reference sequence). The CDR3 is 16 amino acids. DNA of the CDR3: TGTGCCAGCAGGGATACTAGCGGGGGGTTCTCAGATACGCAGTATTTT. Its translation is CASRDTSGGFSDTQYF.

This sequence joins TRBV14 and TRBJ1-3; D might be TRBD1 (5 bases). The CDR3 has 17 residues. Germline CDR1 is SGHDN and CDR2 is FVKESK. V was cut by 1 base and J by 3 bases, with 16 bases left in between. The CDR3 DNA reads as TGTGCCAGCAGCCAAGGCGGGGGGATGAAGTATGGAAACACCATATATTTT. As protein: CASSQGGGMKYGNTIYF. Using reference TRBV14 and TRBJ1-3 for the parts outside the CDR3, the full variable domain is EAGVTQFPSHSVIEKGQTVTLRCDPISGHDNLYWYRRVMGKEIKFLLHFVKESKQDESGMPNNRFLAERTGGTYSTLKVQPAELEDSGVYFCASSQGGGMKYGNTIYFGEGSWLTVV.

The genes are TRBV5-1 and TRBJ1-2; D might be TRBD1 (5 bases). Germline CDR1 and CDR2: SGHRS and YFSETQ. V gave up 4 bases and J gave up 1 base, with 11 bases separating them. CDR3 length: 14 residues. The CDR3 DNA is TGCGCCAGCAGCCGCTGGGACGGTAACTATGGCTACACCTTC. Its translation: CASSRWDGNYGYTF.

V is TRBV5-1 and J is TRBJ2-7, with D possibly TRBD1 on 6 matching bases. Germline V gives CDR1 SGHRS, CDR2 YFSETQ. The germline V and J ends were trimmed by 6 bases and 11 bases, with 21 bases remaining between them. The CDR3 extends over 13 amino acids. The CDR3 sequence: CASKSRDTLEEYF. The CDR3 nucleotides are TGCGCCAGCAAGTCCCGGGACACCCTAGAGGAGTACTTC.

The V call is TRBV10-2, the J call TRBJ2-7; maybe TRBD1 (6 bases). The CDR3 consists of 11 residues. Germline V lookup: CDR1 WSHSY, CDR2 SAAADI. Trimming pared 11 bases from V and 5 bases from J, leaving 13 bases between. CDR3 in DNA: TGCGCCTGCCGGGACACCAACGAGCAGTACTTC. Encoded protein: CACRDTNEQYF.

This clone has a handful of counts. CDR3 nucleotide sequence: TGTGCCAGTAGTATGGAGCGAGTGGTACAGCCGAACACTGAAGCTTTCTTT. It encodes CASSMERVVQPNTEAFF. V is TRBV19 and J is TRBJ1-1; no reliable D call. Germline lookup yields CDR1 LNHDA and CDR2 SQIVND (reference sequence). The CDR3 is 17 residues long. V shed 3 bases and J shed 1 base, with 18 bases lying between them.

This clone was found many times. The chain combines TRBV5-8 with TRBJ1-2; no definite D call. Germline lookup yields CDR1 SGHTS and CDR2 YDEGEE. With 1 base removed from V and 2 bases from J, the gap between germline ends came to 9 bases. The CDR3 loop spans 14 amino acids. The CDR3 protein is CASSLRLKNYGYTF. The DNA for the CDR3 is TGTGCCAGCAGCTTGCGGCTTAAGAACTATGGCTACACCTTC.

V usage is TRBV5-4 and J usage is TRBJ1-6; 8 bases agree with TRBD1. Losses at the gene ends were 2 bases for V and 7 bases for J; bases not matched to a gene: 11. CDR1 SGHNT and CDR2 YYREEE come from the germline V gene (reference sequence). There are 17 residues in the CDR3. The CDR3 coding sequence is TGTGCCAGCAGCTTACCTCGACAGGGGTTCAGGAATTCACCCCTCCACTTT. It translates to CASSLPRQGFRNSPLHF.

This chain uses TRBV19 with TRBJ1-5; D may be TRBD1 (6 bases). Trimming left V 1 base short and J 0 bases short, with 19 bases between. This CDR3 contains 19 residues. Germline V gene data show CDR1 as LNHDA and CDR2 as SQIVND (reference sequence). CDR3 amino acids: CASSIVWEQGRGSNQPQHF. Here the CDR3 DNA reads TGTGCCAGTAGTATAGTTTGGGAACAGGGAAGGGGTAGCAATCAGCCCCAGCATTTT.

This chain connects TRBV5-5 to TRBJ2-7, with TRBD2 as a possible D gene (6 bases). Germline V gives CDR1 SGHKS, CDR2 YYEKEE (reference sequence). V lost 4 bases and J lost 2, with 13 bases in between. CDR3 length equals 14 residues. The CDR3 loop reads CASSPYGGPYEQYF. The CDR3 nucleotides read TGTGCCAGCAGCCCCTACGGAGGGCCCTACGAGCAGTACTTC.

The chain is built from TRBV5-6 and TRBJ1-5; TRBD1 agrees at 9 bases. This CDR3 has 14 residues. J lost 9 bases, V lost 4 bases, and 8 bases had no gene match. Germline V gene sequence: CDR1 SGHDT, CDR2 YYEEEE. CDR3 bases: TGTGCCAGCAGCGTGGGACAGGGCCAGGGGCCCCAGCATTTT. Translation gives CASSVGQGQGPQHF.

The V gene is TRBV21-1, the J gene TRBJ1-2. TRBV21-1 is deemed a pseudogene. There are 12 residues in the CDR3. CDR3 in amino acids: CASGQDVYGYTF. The CDR3 coding sequence is TGTGCCAGCGGTCAAGACGTCTATGGCTACACCTTC.

Concerning this clone: Other DNA sequences in the same sample also yield this CDR3. This chain uses TRBV9 with TRBJ2-1; 8 nucleotides match TRBD2. Germline V CDR1 and CDR2: SGDLS, YYNGEE. The CDR3 runs 15 residues. V lost 0 bases, J lost 3 bases, and 2 bases stayed unmatched. The CDR3 DNA is TGTGCCAGCAGCGTAGCCAGCGGGGGCTACAATGAGCAGTTCTTC. Amino acids: CASSVASGGYNEQFF.

V and J are TRBV5-4 and TRBJ1-6; 9 bases agree with TRBD1. Looked up from germline, CDR1 is SGHNT and CDR2 is YYREEE (reference sequence). This CDR3 is built from 14 residues. After removal of 6 bases from V and 9 bases from J, the junction contained 7 bases not matched to a gene. The CDR3 region is CASTRTGDGSPLHF. CDR3 nucleotides: TGTGCCAGCACAAGGACAGGGGACGGTTCACCCCTCCACTTT.

This clone was observed once. The chain joins TRBV5-6 to TRBJ2-1, with 9 bases aligning to TRBD1. Germline-derived CDR1 and CDR2 are SGHDT and YYEEEE. This CDR3 is built from 16 residues. The V gene end was trimmed by 4 bases and the J gene end by 0 bases; junction bases not matched to a gene: 5. The CDR3 coding sequence is TGTGCCAGCAGCCTACAGGGGGCGGTCTCCTACAATGAGCAGTTCTTC. Protein sequence: CASSLQGAVSYNEQFF. The complete variable domain, with remaining parts taken from reference TRBV5-6 and TRBJ2-1, reads DAGVTQSPTHLIKTRGQQVTLRCSPKSGHDTVSWYQQALGQGPQFIFQYYEEEERQRGNFPDRFSGHQFPNYSSELNVNALLLGDSALYLCASSLQGAVSYNEQFFGPGTRLTVL.

V gene TRBV7-2 combines with J gene TRBJ1-3, with TRBD1 as a possible D gene (5 bases). The CDR3 runs 17 residues. V dropped 4 bases and J dropped 0 bases, with 16 bases sitting between them. Germline CDR1 is SGHTA and CDR2 is FQGNSA. The CDR3, as DNA: TGTGCCAGCAGCTCACCCGCGGGACGGGGCTCTGGAAACACCATATATTTT. Translating it yields CASSSPAGRGSGNTIYF.

The rearrangement uses TRBV30 and TRBJ2-3; D is undetermined. The CDR3 covers 15 residues. In germline, CDR1 is GTSNPN, CDR2 SVGIG (reference sequence). The V end was cut by 4 bases, the J end by 2 bases, with 16 bases between. The CDR3 here is CAWNLRWAVTDTQYF. CDR3 sequence (DNA): TGTGCCTGGAATCTCCGGTGGGCAGTCACAGATACGCAGTATTTT. The variable domain in full, with the rest retrieved from reference TRBV30 and TRBJ2-3, is SQTIHQWPATLVQPVGSPLSLECTVEGTSNPNLYWYRQAAGRGLQLLFYSVGIGQISSEVPQNLSASRPQDRQFILSSKKLLLSDSGFYLCAWNLRWAVTDTQYFGPGTRLTVL.